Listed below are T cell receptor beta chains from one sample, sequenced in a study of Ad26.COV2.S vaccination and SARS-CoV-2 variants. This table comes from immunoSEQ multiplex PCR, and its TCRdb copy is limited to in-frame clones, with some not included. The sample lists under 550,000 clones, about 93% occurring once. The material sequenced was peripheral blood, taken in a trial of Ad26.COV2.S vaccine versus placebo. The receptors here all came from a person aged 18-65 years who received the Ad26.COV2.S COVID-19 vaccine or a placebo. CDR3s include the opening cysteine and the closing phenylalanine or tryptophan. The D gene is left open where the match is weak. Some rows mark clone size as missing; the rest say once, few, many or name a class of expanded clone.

CAWSSFDYNSPLHF TGTGCCTGGAGTTCCTTCGACTATAATTCACCCCTCCACTTT TRBV30 NA TRBJ1-6 few
CASSPSGLANYGYTF TGTGCCAGCAGTCCCTCCGGACTGGCGAACTATGGCTACACCTTC TRBV6-5 NA TRBJ1-2 NA
CASSLDTKNTEAFF TGTGCCAGCAGCTTAGACACTAAGAACACTGAAGCTTTCTTT TRBV7-2 NA TRBJ1-1 NA
CAISGDRKTYEQYF TGTGCCATCAGTGGGGACAGGAAAACCTACGAGCAGTACTTC TRBV10-3 TRBD1 TRBJ2-7 once
CATIGGLSGNTIYF TGTGCCACTATTGGGGGCCTCTCTGGAAACACCATATATTTT TRBV28 NA TRBJ1-3 NA
CASSVGLASYEQYF TGTGCCAGCAGTGTGGGACTAGCCTCCTACGAGCAGTACTTC TRBV2 TRBD2 TRBJ2-7 NA
CASSQRTSGYNEQFF TGTGCCAGCAGCCAGCGGACTAGCGGTTACAATGAGCAGTTCTTC TRBV7-6 TRBD2 TRBJ2-1 NA
CASSVGEIDEQFF TGTGCCAGCAGCGTCGGAGAAATAGACGAGCAGTTCTTC TRBV9 NA TRBJ2-1 NA
CASSLQKPEAFF TGTGCCAGCAGTTTGCAGAAACCTGAAGCTTTCTTT TRBV12-3/TRBV12-4 NA TRBJ1-1 NA
CAISESFGGNTEAFF TGTGCCATCAGTGAGTCGTTCGGCGGTAACACTGAAGCTTTCTTT TRBV10-3 NA TRBJ1-1 NA
CASSYSRGQGNSPLHF TGTGCCAGCAGTTACTCGAGGGGACAGGGTAATTCACCCCTCCACTTT TRBV6-5 TRBD1 TRBJ1-6 few
CASSIAGGGYQPQHF TGTGCCAGTAGTATAGCCGGAGGAGGGTATCAGCCCCAGCATTTT TRBV19 NA TRBJ1-5 once
CASSIPPWDNGRETQYF TGTGCCAGTAGTATCCCCCCTTGGGACAACGGAAGGGAGACCCAGTACTTC TRBV19 NA TRBJ2-5 NA
CAISDPTGGPQHF TGTGCCATCAGTGATCCGACGGGGGGTCCCCAGCATTTT TRBV10-3 NA TRBJ1-5 NA
CASSLAGSEAFF TGTGCCAGCAGCTTAGCCGGCAGCGAAGCTTTCTTT TRBV11-2 NA TRBJ1-1 NA
CASSNFEGSYGYTF TGTGCCAGCAGCAACTTTGAGGGGTCCTATGGCTACACCTTC TRBV6-2/TRBV6-3 NA TRBJ1-2 NA
CASSLGGETTNSPLHF TGCGCCAGCAGCCTCGGAGGTGAGACCACCAATTCACCCCTCCACTTT TRBV5-1 NA TRBJ1-6 NA
CASSHSQEDTEAFF TGCGCCAGCAGCCACTCACAGGAGGACACTGAAGCTTTCTTT TRBV4-1 NA TRBJ1-1 NA
CASYSTPRKTGRYEQYF TGCGCCAGCTATTCAACCCCAAGAAAGACAGGGCGGTACGAGCAGTACTTC TRBV10-1 TRBD1 TRBJ2-7 NA
CASSPLGSYEQYF TGTGCCAGCTCACCTTTGGGATCCTACGAGCAGTACTTC TRBV18 NA TRBJ2-7 NA
CASSVGLAGKDEQYF TGTGCCAGCAGCGTTGGACTAGCTGGGAAGGACGAGCAGTACTTC TRBV9 TRBD2 TRBJ2-7 NA
CASSFWLDRLTGELFF TGTGCCAGCAGCTTTTGGTTGGACAGACTAACCGGGGAGCTGTTTTTT TRBV5-6 NA TRBJ2-2 once
CASSFTSGSTDTQYF TGCGCCAGCAGCTTTACTAGCGGCAGCACAGATACGCAGTATTTT TRBV5-1 TRBD2 TRBJ2-3 NA
CASSPGTGYEQYF TGTGCCAGCAGCCCCGGGACAGGTTACGAGCAGTACTTC TRBV7-2 TRBD1 TRBJ2-7 NA
CASSSSGAASNEQFF TGTGCCAGCAGCTCTAGCGGGGCCGCAAGCAATGAGCAGTTCTTC TRBV7-9 TRBD2 TRBJ2-1 NA
CASSLGLFNQPQHF TGTGCCAGCAGCTTAGGACTCTTCAATCAGCCCCAGCATTTT TRBV7-2 NA TRBJ1-5 NA
CASSPSPGQAPAGELFF TGTGCCAGCAGCCCAAGCCCGGGACAGGCCCCCGCCGGGGAGCTGTTTTTT TRBV7-3 TRBD1 TRBJ2-2 NA
CASSDGTGSYNEQFF TGTGCCAGCAGTGACGGGACAGGCTCCTACAATGAGCAGTTCTTC TRBV6-4 TRBD1 TRBJ2-1 many
CASSYSQGYGYEQYF TGTGCCAGCAGTTACTCACAGGGGTACGGGTACGAGCAGTACTTC TRBV6-5 TRBD1 TRBJ2-7 few
CASSPDRDYGYTF TGTGCCAGCTCACCTGACAGGGACTATGGCTACACCTTC TRBV18 TRBD1 TRBJ1-2 NA
CASSYYDLSYNEQFF TGTGCCAGCAGCTATTATGACTTGTCCTACAATGAGCAGTTCTTC TRBV7-2 NA TRBJ2-1 few
CASSHGTDNSPLHF TGTGCCAGCAGCCACGGGACAGATAATTCACCCCTCCACTTT TRBV7-3 TRBD1 TRBJ1-6 once
CASSSGQGTDTQYF TGTGCCAGCAGCAGCGGACAGGGCACAGATACGCAGTATTTT TRBV5-5 TRBD1 TRBJ2-3 NA
CASSQTPNEKLFF TGTGCCAGCTCCCAGACACCTAATGAAAAACTGTTTTTT TRBV12-3/TRBV12-4 NA TRBJ1-4 NA
CASGPGQGGEKLFF TGTGCTAGTGGTCCCGGACAGGGAGGGGAAAAACTGTTTTTT TRBV12-5 TRBD1 TRBJ1-4 once
CASGLPRGEQYF TGTGCCAGCGGGCTCCCTCGTGGGGAGCAGTACTTC TRBV7-2 NA TRBJ2-7 NA
CASSLRLAGTYEQYF TGTGCCAGCAGTTTACGACTAGCGGGAACCTACGAGCAGTACTTC TRBV27 TRBD2 TRBJ2-7 NA
CSVGTGGNIQYF TGCAGCGTTGGGACAGGCGGGAACATTCAGTACTTC TRBV29-1 TRBD1 TRBJ2-4 NA
CASGGGESYNEQFF TGTGCCAGCGGTGGGGGAGAATCCTACAATGAGCAGTTCTTC TRBV7-8 NA TRBJ2-1 NA
CASGTGIYEQYF TGTGCCAGCGGGACAGGGATTTACGAGCAGTACTTC TRBV13 TRBD1 TRBJ2-7 NA
CASSPPQETQYF TGTGCCAGCTCACCCCCCCAAGAGACCCAGTACTTC TRBV18 NA TRBJ2-5 NA
CASSLRGHNEQFF TGTGCCAGCAGTCTACGGGGACACAATGAGCAGTTCTTC TRBV12-3/TRBV12-4 NA TRBJ2-1 NA
CASTIRQGAGYEQYF TGTGCCAGCACCATTCGACAGGGGGCGGGCTACGAGCAGTACTTC TRBV27 TRBD1 TRBJ2-7 NA
CASSLGESNEQFF TGTGCCAGCAGCTTAGGGGAAAGCAATGAGCAGTTCTTC TRBV11-2 NA TRBJ2-1 once
CASSLVLVDNEQFF TGTGCCAGCAGCTTAGTGTTGGTGGACAATGAGCAGTTCTTC TRBV11-2 NA TRBJ2-1 NA
CASSPGLGVNNEQFF TGTGCCAGCAGCCCGGGACTAGGGGTTAACAATGAGCAGTTCTTC TRBV5-5 TRBD2 TRBJ2-1 NA
CSGRTGTSYEQYF TGCAGCGGTAGAACCGGGACAAGTTACGAGCAGTACTTC TRBV29-1 NA TRBJ2-7 NA